This TCR beta chain was sequenced in a study of blood T cells in healthy people across ages. This clonotype was found a few times. Alongside a J-beta primer mix, a sample-barcoded 5' primer served in a second PCR lasting about 6 to 11 cycles. TCRdb redid the calling of the 5' RACE reads with MiXCR, one entry per CDR3 protein. The table lists around 800,000 distinct CDR3 sequences, around 62% of them singletons, with roughly 25% in the top ten. The source of this sequence is a young man in good health. Sample: blood.

The CDR3 spells CASSTQGASNYGYTF. The CDR3 DNA reads as TGCGCCAGCAGCACACAGGGGGCGTCTAACTATGGCTACACCTTC. The J gene is TRBJ1-2, the V gene TRBV4-3, with TRBD1 matching over 9 bases. The germline V gene encodes CDR1 LGHNA and CDR2 YSLEER. J was trimmed by 0 bases and V by 5 bases; bases with no gene match: 4. The CDR3 has 15 residues.